These 25 T cell receptor beta chains were sequenced from one sample in a study of OX40 agonist ivuxolimab in advanced cancers. Profiled with immunoSEQ multiplex PCR; TCRdb holds only in-frame clones, not every one. This sample has approximately 76,000 clones, with 75% to 90% found just once. Sequenced here: CD4+ or CD8+ T cells sorted from blood, sampled in a trial of the OX40 agonist ivuxolimab. These receptors were taken from an adult with an advanced solid tumor such as melanoma, head and neck, liver or kidney cancer.

V is TRBV7-2 and J is TRBJ1-2, with 8 bases matching TRBD1. This CDR3 is built from 19 residues. After removal of 5 bases from V and 4 bases from J, the junction contained 21 bases not matched to a gene. In germline, CDR1 is SGHTA, CDR2 FQGNSA. The CDR3 nucleotides are TGTGCCAGCAGCCGTATGGGGCAGGGGGCTCCGCCGTGGGGCTATGGCTACACCTTC. Its protein is CASSRMGQGAPPWGYGYTF.

The rearrangement joins TRBV7-2 to TRBJ1-3; 9 bases fit TRBD1. V gave up 5 bases and J gave up 1 base; unmatched junction bases: 6. Germline V lookup: CDR1 SGHTA, CDR2 FQGNSA. CDR3 size: 16 residues. Here the CDR3 DNA reads TGTGCCAGCAGCCCCCCCGGGACAGGGTCTGGAAACACCATATATTTT. It translates to CASSPPGTGSGNTIYF.

In DNA, the CDR3 is TGTGCCAGCAGGCCGGGACAGGGGCTCAATCAGCCCCAGCATTTT. Amino acid sequence: CASRPGQGLNQPQHF. J is TRBJ1-5 and V is TRBV2; 10 bases fit TRBD1. The CDR3 runs 15 residues. Trimming at V came to 6 bases and at J to 3 bases, leaving 5 bases not matched to a gene. The germline V gene has CDR1 SNHLY and CDR2 FYNNEI.

The chain's CDR3 is CASSSGTYNSPLHF. CDR3 DNA sequence: TGTGCCAGCAGCTCAGGGACATACAATTCACCCCTCCACTTT. The V and J genes are TRBV5-6 and TRBJ1-6, with D tentatively TRBD1 (6 bases). The germline gives CDR1 SGHDT, CDR2 YYEEEE. V was pared by 3 bases and J by 7 bases, with 11 bases between. The CDR3 extends over 14 amino acids.

The V gene is TRBV27, the J gene TRBJ1-2; D perhaps matches TRBD1 (6 bases). Trimming took off 0 bases at V and 8 bases at J, with 13 bases between the two ends. The germline CDR1 and CDR2 sequences are MNHEY and SMNVEV (reference sequence). This CDR3 spans 14 amino acids. CDR3: CASSLSGAGWGYTF. For the CDR3, the DNA is TGTGCCAGCAGTTTATCGGGGGCGGGGTGGGGCTACACCTTC.

The CDR3: CASSFARSNEQFF. The DNA of the CDR3 is TGTGCCAGCAGTTTTGCTCGCTCCAATGAGCAGTTCTTC. V and J are TRBV27 and TRBJ2-1; D remains ambiguous. Trimming cost V 3 bases and J 6 bases, with 9 bases left between them. The germline gives CDR1 MNHEY, CDR2 SMNVEV (reference sequence). CDR3 length equals 13 residues.

This rearrangement joins TRBV11-3 to TRBJ2-2, with 7 bases that match TRBD2. CDR1 and CDR2 (germline): SGHNT, YENEEA. The J segment lost 5 bases and the V segment lost 4 bases, leaving 13 bases of the junction unmatched. This CDR3 spans 17 amino acids. The DNA for the CDR3 is TGTGCCAGCAGCTCCCCGGGAGCGGGATCGGGAACCGGGGAGCTGTTTTTT. Translated, it gives CASSSPGAGSGTGELFF.

V and J are TRBV4-2 and TRBJ2-3; 12 bases match TRBD2. The germline V gene encodes CDR1 LGHNA and CDR2 YNFKEQ. The CDR3 is 16 residues long. Trimming took 1 base from V and 3 from J; bases not matched to a gene: 2. DNA for the CDR3: TGTGCCAGCAGCCAAGTCGGGACTAGCGGGACAGATACGCAGTATTTT. Protein: CASSQVGTSGTDTQYF.

DNA for the CDR3: TGCGCCAGCAGCTTCCTAGCGGGAGGTGACGAGCAGTACTTC. It specifies CASSFLAGGDEQYF. J is TRBJ2-7 and V is TRBV5-1; 11 nucleotides line up with TRBD2. Looked up from germline, CDR1 is SGHRS and CDR2 is YFSETQ. The CDR3 spans 14 residues. V was pared by 2 bases and J by 5 bases, with 3 bases of the junction left unmatched.

The rearrangement uses TRBV5-6 and TRBJ2-7; 7 nucleotides agree with TRBD2. The CDR3 is made up of 15 amino acids. V trimming: 5 bases; J trimming: 3 bases; junction bases outside the gene matches: 11. The germline V gene encodes CDR1 SGHDT and CDR2 YYEEEE. The CDR3 DNA follows: TGTGCCAGCAGTCGGGGGGATGGGGCGATCTACGAGCAGTACTTC. This codes for CASSRGDGAIYEQYF.

Only a few counts were recorded for this clone. The V and J genes are TRBV5-1 and TRBJ2-5, with a possible D match to TRBD2 (5 bases). The V gene lost 0 bases and the J gene lost 5 bases, with 14 bases spanning the gap. Germline V gives CDR1 SGHRS, CDR2 YFSETQ. The CDR3 is 15 residues long. The CDR3 protein is CASSLDYAGGETQYF. For the CDR3, the DNA is TGCGCCAGCAGCTTGGATTACGCCGGCGGGGAGACCCAGTACTTC. Supplemented by reference TRBV5-1 and TRBJ2-5, the full variable domain reads KAGVTQTPRYLIKTRGQQVTLSCSPISGHRSVSWYQQTPGQGLQFLFEYFSETQRNKGNFPGRFSGRQFSNSRSEMNVSTLELGDSALYLCASSLDYAGGETQYFGPGTRLLVL.

This clone appeared once. The chain carries TRBV6-5 and TRBJ2-2; D call uncertain. V lost 2 bases and J 0 bases, leaving 10 bases between the germline ends. The germline CDR1 and CDR2 sequences are MNHEY and SVGAGI. The CDR3 length is 16 residues. The CDR3 coding sequence is TGTGCCAGCAGTTACCGGCATACCTCGAACACCGGGGAGCTGTTTTTT. It is translated as CASSYRHTSNTGELFF.

The chain recombines TRBV19 with TRBJ1-1; D ambiguous. This CDR3 spans 14 amino acids. Germline lookup yields CDR1 LNHDA and CDR2 SQIVND (reference sequence). The V and J ends lost 3 bases and 3 bases respectively, with 11 bases between them. CDR3 nucleotide sequence: TGTGCCAGTAGTATCGGATTAGCTTACACTGAAGCTTTCTTT. It codes for CASSIGLAYTEAFF.

The CDR3 sequence: CASSPDRAGSYEQYF. In DNA, the CDR3 is TGTGCCAGCAGCCCGGACAGGGCCGGCTCCTACGAGCAGTACTTC. The genes are TRBV5-4 and TRBJ2-7; 8 bases are shared with TRBD1. Germline V gene data show CDR1 as SGHNT and CDR2 as YYREEE (reference sequence). The CDR3 consists of 15 residues. Trimming took 4 bases from V and 0 from J; bases not matched to a gene: 6.

This clone has a handful of counts. The rearrangement joins TRBV15 to TRBJ2-1; a weak D match, TRBD1 (5 bases). V was shortened by 3 bases and J by 8 bases, with 11 bases between the two germline ends. Germline CDR1 reads LNHNV; CDR2 reads YYDKDF (reference sequence). The CDR3 covers 13 residues. CDR3 amino acids: CATSSRLGDEQFF. The CDR3, as DNA: TGTGCCACCAGCAGTCGTTTAGGGGATGAGCAGTTCTTC.

This clone was picked up one time. The chain is built from TRBV2 and TRBJ2-1; tentative D call: TRBD2 (5 bases). Germline values: CDR1 SNHLY, CDR2 FYNNEI. CDR3 length equals 11 residues. Trimming took 7 bases from V and 10 from J, leaving 11 bases between them. CDR3 loop: CASKRAGEQFF. The CDR3 region has the DNA TGTGCCAGCAAGAGGGCCGGAGAGCAGTTCTTC.

The chain uses TRBV5-1 and TRBJ1-1; 7 bases are a match to TRBD1. The CDR3 covers 16 residues. Germline-derived CDR1 and CDR2 are SGHRS and YFSETQ. J gave up 1 base and V 2 bases, and 8 bases lay outside the gene matches. The DNA for the CDR3 is TGCGCCAGCAGCTTCCTCCCGACAGGGACGAACACTGAAGCTTTCTTT. This codes for CASSFLPTGTNTEAFF.

On this clone itself: The sample has other DNA sequences that encode this CDR3 too. The genes are TRBV5-1 and TRBJ1-1; D may be TRBD1 (6 bases). The germline gives CDR1 SGHRS, CDR2 YFSETQ. The CDR3 has 14 residues. V was cut by 1 base and J by 0 bases, with 7 bases left in between. CDR3 sequence reads: CASSLTGLNTEAFF. As DNA, the CDR3 is TGCGCCAGCAGCTTGACAGGGTTGAACACTGAAGCTTTCTTT.

This clone was observed a single time. Here the CDR3 reads CASSELSSASGRPGELFF. The CDR3 bases are TGTGCCAGCAGTGAACTGTCCTCGGCTAGCGGGAGACCCGGGGAGCTGTTTTTT. The J gene is TRBJ2-2, the V gene TRBV6-1, with 10 positions matching TRBD2. The CDR3 length is 18 residues. V lost 2 bases and J lost 6; bases outside the gene matches: 12. The germline gives CDR1 MNHNS, CDR2 SASEGT.

This chain's CDR3 is CASSVRTSGGLQYF. The CDR3 region has the DNA TGTGCCAGCAGCGTCCGGACTAGCGGGGGGCTCCAGTATTTT. The chain is built from TRBV9 and TRBJ2-3, with 14 positions matching TRBD2. This CDR3 comprises 14 residues. J gave up 12 bases and V 2 bases, and 5 bases lay outside the gene matches. CDR1 and CDR2 (germline): SGDLS, YYNGEE.

This clone was seen a single time. The chain combines TRBV29-1 with TRBJ2-2; D not resolved. The length of the CDR3 is 15 residues. CDR1 is SQVTM, CDR2 ANQGSEA, per germline. V lost 1 base and J lost 0, with 9 bases in between. CDR3 bases: TGCAGCGTTGAAGGTTCGAAGGCGAACACCGGGGAGCTGTTTTTT. It codes for CSVEGSKANTGELFF.

The chain combines TRBV4-3 with TRBJ1-5, with D possibly being TRBD1 (6 bases). CDR3 length: 13 amino acids. The V end lost 4 bases, the J end lost 6 bases, and 10 bases lay between the germline ends. The germline gives CDR1 LGHNA, CDR2 YSLEER. The CDR3 is CASSLGRGQPQHF. The CDR3 DNA is TGCGCCAGCAGCCTCGGCAGGGGTCAGCCCCAGCATTTT.

A note on this clone: The junction does not match germline at one end; this may be a read error. V is TRBV6-6 and J is TRBJ2-7; maybe TRBD1 (5 bases). The V gene's germline CDR1 is MNHNY and CDR2 SVGAGI (reference sequence). The CDR3 is 13 residues long. CDR3: CASSYDTGNVWDF. The CDR3, as DNA: TGTGCCAGCAGTTACGACACAGGCAACGTATGGGACTTC.

This rearrangement joins TRBV5-5 to TRBJ1-5; tentative D call: TRBD1 (6 bases). From germline, CDR1 is SGHKS and CDR2 YYEKEE (reference sequence). The length of the CDR3 is 15 residues. V shed 0 bases and J shed 3 bases, with 10 bases lying between them. This chain's CDR3 is CASSLGSGVNQPQHF. The CDR3 DNA follows: TGTGCCAGCAGCTTGGGGTCAGGGGTCAATCAGCCCCAGCATTTT.

There are a few counts of this clone. The chain is built from TRBV2 and TRBJ2-5, with D unclear. Germline V gives CDR1 SNHLY, CDR2 FYNNEI. The V end lost 4 bases, the J end lost 2 bases, and 8 bases lay between the germline ends. The CDR3 consists of 13 residues. The CDR3 region has the DNA TGTGCCAGCAGTGGCGACTCTCAAGAGACCCAGTACTTC. Its protein is CASSGDSQETQYF.